This T cell receptor (beta chain) came from a study of CD8 T cells in ankylosing spondylitis. Study-level findings and limits: Eight or nine highly homologous variants formed a TCR beta motif that appeared characteristic of ankylosing spondylitis blood.

With 4 bases removed from V and 2 bases from J, the gap between germline ends came to 6 bases. The CDR3 sequence is 12 residues long. Germline values: CDR1 SQVTM, CDR2 ANQGSEA. The authors made TCR beta libraries by quantitative 5'-RACE with molecular barcodes. TCRdb reprocessed the 5' RACE reads with MiXCR, giving one entry per CDR3 protein. There are roughly 670,000 distinct CDR3 sequences in the sample; under 20% occur only once, and approximately 18% lies in the top ten. This clonotype has a count of ten or more. Antigen specificity is unknown. Material: blood, either unsorted or a sorted T cell fraction (not recorded which). V is TRBV29-1 and J is TRBJ1-5; D not certain. The source is a male donor with ankylosing spondylitis. The CDR3 here is CSVAMGNQPQHF. The CDR3 nucleotides are TGCAGCGTTGCTATGGGCAATCAGCCCCAGCATTTT.